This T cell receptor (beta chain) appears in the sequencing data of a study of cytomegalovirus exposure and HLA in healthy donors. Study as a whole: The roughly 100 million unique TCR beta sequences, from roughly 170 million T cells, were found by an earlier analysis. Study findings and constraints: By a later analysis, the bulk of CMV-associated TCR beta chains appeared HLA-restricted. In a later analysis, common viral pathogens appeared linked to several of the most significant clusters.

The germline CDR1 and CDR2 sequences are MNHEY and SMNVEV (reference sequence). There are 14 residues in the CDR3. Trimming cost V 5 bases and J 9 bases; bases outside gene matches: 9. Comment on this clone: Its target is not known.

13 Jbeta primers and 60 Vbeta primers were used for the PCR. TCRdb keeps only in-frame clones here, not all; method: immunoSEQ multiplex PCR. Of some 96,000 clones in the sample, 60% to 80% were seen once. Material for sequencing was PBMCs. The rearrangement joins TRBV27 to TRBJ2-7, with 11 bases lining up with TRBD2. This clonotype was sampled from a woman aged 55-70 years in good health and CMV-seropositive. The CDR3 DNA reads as TGTGCCAGCAGTGAGACTAGCGGGAAGGGTGGGCAGTACTTC. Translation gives CASSETSGKGGQYF.